The present TCR beta chain was sequenced within a study of blood T cell repertoires in COVID-19. Losses at the gene ends were 4 bases for V and 5 bases for J; bases not matched to a gene: 8. Germline-derived CDR1 and CDR2 are SGHTA and FQGTGA. The CDR3 contains 15 residues. Sequencing was performed with immunoSEQ multiplex PCR; in TCRdb, only in-frame clones are kept and a portion is missing. Among fewer than 250,000 clones listed, roughly four fifths were seen once. The V gene is TRBV7-3, the J gene TRBJ2-3; the match to TRBD2 covers 8 bases. The source is a woman aged 40 to 50 who had been exposed to COVID-19. The sample was PBMCs or T cells enriched from blood (not recorded which). The CDR3 reads CASSSRTSSQDTQYF. In DNA, the CDR3 is TGTGCCAGCAGCTCCCGGACTAGCTCCCAAGATACGCAGTATTTT.